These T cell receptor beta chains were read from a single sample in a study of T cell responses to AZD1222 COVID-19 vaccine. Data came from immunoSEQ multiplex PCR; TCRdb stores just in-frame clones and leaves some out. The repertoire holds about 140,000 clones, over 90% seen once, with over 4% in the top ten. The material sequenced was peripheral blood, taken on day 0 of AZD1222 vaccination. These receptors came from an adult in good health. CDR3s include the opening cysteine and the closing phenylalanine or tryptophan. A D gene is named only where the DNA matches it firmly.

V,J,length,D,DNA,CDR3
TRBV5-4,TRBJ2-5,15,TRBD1,TGTGCCAGCAGCTTTATCGGGACAGGGGAAGAGACCCAGTACTTC,CASSFIGTGEETQYF
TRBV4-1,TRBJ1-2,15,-,TGCGCCAGCAGCCAAGAGGTAGAACATAACTATGGCTACACCTTC,CASSQEVEHNYGYTF
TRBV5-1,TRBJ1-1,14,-,TGCGCCAGCAGCTTGGCCGTGGGCTACACTGAAGCTTTCTTT,CASSLAVGYTEAFF
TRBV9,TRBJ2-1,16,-,TGTGCCAGCACGCCCCTGGAGAGGGTAGCGAACAATGAGCAGTTCTTC,CASTPLERVANNEQFF
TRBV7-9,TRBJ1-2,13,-,TGTGCCAGCAGCTTAATGGAGGGGTTGGGCTACACCTTC,CASSLMEGLGYTF
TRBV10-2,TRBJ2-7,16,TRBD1,TGCGCCAGCGCGTCACATCCGGGACAGGGGTCCTACGAGCAGTACTTC,CASASHPGQGSYEQYF
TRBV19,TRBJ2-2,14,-,TGTGCCAGTAGTAAACAGGGTGGCACCGGGGAGCTGTTTTTT,CASSKQGGTGELFF
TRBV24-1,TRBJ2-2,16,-,TGTGCCACCAGTGATTTCTGGGGTCCCAACACCGGGGAGCTGTTTTTT,CATSDFWGPNTGELFF
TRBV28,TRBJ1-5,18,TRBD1,TGTGCCAGCAGTGAACCGGGACAGGGATCATATAGCAATCAGCCCCAGCATTTT,CASSEPGQGSYSNQPQHF
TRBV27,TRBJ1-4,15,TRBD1,TGTGCCAGCAGTTATAGTGGACAGGGTGGGGAAAAACTGTTTTTT,CASSYSGQGGEKLFF